The rows below give T cell receptor beta chains drawn from one sample of a study of blood T cell repertoires in COVID-19. Some clones are missing from TCRdb's copy, which holds only in-frame ones; the method was immunoSEQ multiplex PCR. The profile shows some 90,000 clones, 70% to 85% of them singletons. Sequenced: peripheral blood. These receptors all stem from a man in his 70s with active or convalescent COVID-19. Each CDR3 is given with its conserved first and last residue. A D gene is named only where the DNA matches it firmly. Clone sizes are given selectively: once, few, many, or a class where the clone is expanded.

size,V,J,D,CDR3,DNA
NA,TRBV5-1,TRBJ2-3,NA,CASSRSDNGGTDTQYF,TGCGCCAGCAGCCGTTCGGATAACGGGGGCACAGATACGCAGTATTTT
NA,TRBV9,TRBJ2-3,TRBD2,CASSVGPRGSTDTQYF,TGTGCCAGCAGCGTAGGCCCGCGGGGGTCAACAGATACGCAGTATTTT
NA,TRBV6-5,TRBJ1-4,TRBD1,CASSYSTGEDEKLFF,TGTGCCAGCAGTTACTCGACAGGGGAGGATGAAAAACTGTTTTTT
few,TRBV7-9,TRBJ2-1,TRBD2,CASSSGLAGVRNEQFF,TGTGCCAGCAGCTCGGGACTAGCGGGGGTAAGAAATGAGCAGTTCTTC
NA,TRBV3-1/TRBV3-2,TRBJ1-2,TRBD1,CASSQTNTGGGYGYTF,TGTGCCAGCAGCCAGACCAATACAGGGGGCGGCTATGGCTACACCTTC
NA,TRBV5-6,TRBJ2-3,TRBD2,CASSLGLAADTQYF,TGTGCCAGCAGCTTGGGACTAGCGGCAGATACGCAGTATTTT
NA,TRBV6-5,TRBJ2-5,TRBD2,CASSLLAGGETQYF,TGTGCCAGCAGTTTACTAGCGGGAGGGGAGACCCAGTACTTC
NA,TRBV6-5,TRBJ2-1,NA,CASTVKTTGAEQFF,TGTGCCAGCACCGTAAAAACCACTGGGGCTGAGCAGTTCTTC
once,TRBV6-1,TRBJ2-7,NA,CASSEVWRSRDSYEQYF,TGTGCCAGCAGTGAAGTGTGGAGGTCGAGGGACTCCTACGAGCAGTACTTC
NA,TRBV7-9,TRBJ1-4,NA,CASSLATRAEGEKLFF,TGTGCCAGCAGCTTAGCAACGCGGGCGGAGGGAGAAAAACTGTTTTTT
NA,TRBV25-1,TRBJ1-3,TRBD1,CASSPVYGDRGSGNTIYF,TGTGCCAGCAGTCCTGTATATGGGGACAGAGGCTCTGGAAACACCATATATTTT
once,TRBV12-3/TRBV12-4,TRBJ2-3,NA,CASSRGDTQYF,TGTGCCAGCAGTCGGGGAGATACGCAGTATTTT
few,TRBV3-1/TRBV3-2,TRBJ2-1,TRBD2,CASSQGLAGNEQFF,TGTGCCAGCAGCCAAGGGCTAGCGGGCAATGAGCAGTTCTTC
NA,TRBV6-5,TRBJ1-5,NA,CASSRPNQPQHF,TGTGCCAGCAGCAGGCCGAATCAGCCCCAGCATTTT